This TCR beta chain appears in the sequencing data of a study of T cell repertoires in ileal Crohn's disease. Specified time point: inflamed ileum from the surgical specimen. V lost 4 bases and J lost 5, with 4 bases in between. This CDR3 is 10 amino acids long. The V gene's germline CDR1 is SGHKS and CDR2 YYEKEE (reference sequence). The protocol was immunoSEQ multiplex PCR, while the TCRdb copy is restricted to in-frame clones and leaves out a portion. The repertoire has approximately 6,600 clones, around 81% of them found once; the top ten carry around a tenth. The sequence derives from an adult with Crohn's disease. The sequencing input was ileal tissue. V usage is TRBV5-5 and J usage is TRBJ2-7; D call uncertain. The CDR3: CASSGDEQYF. The DNA of the CDR3 is TGTGCCAGCAGCGGGGACGAGCAGTACTTC.